These 17 T cell receptor beta chains were all obtained from the same sample, sequenced in a study of CXCR3-negative and CXCR3-positive naive CD8 T cells. With UMI labels, 5' RACE was used to prepare the TRB cDNA libraries. After re-calling the 5' RACE reads, TCRdb lists one entry per CDR3 protein, DNA absent. The sample totals 45,000 or so distinct CDR3 sequences. Material for sequencing was naive CXCR3- CD8+ T cells from blood. As for subset: CD45RO-CCR7+CD27+CD95- naive CD8+ T cells lacking CXCR3 (TNR3-). These receptors were taken from a human donor in good health. Some clones in this sample may be carry-over from other donors' samples.

The J gene is TRBJ2-2, the V gene TRBV14. The CDR3 contains 20 residues. Germline V gene sequence: CDR1 SGHDN, CDR2 FVKESK. This CDR3 reads CASSQGSARQNGLGTGELFF.

This rearrangement joins TRBV28 to TRBJ2-2; TCRdb indicates TRBD1, and absent DNA this call remains unverified. Germline loops: CDR1 MDHEN, CDR2 SYDVKM. This CDR3 comprises 16 residues. This CDR3 is CASSPRAGKNTGELFF.

The chain recombines TRBV29-1 with TRBJ2-7; TCRdb designates TRBD1, a call that cannot be tested without DNA. Germline V gene data show CDR1 as SQVTM and CDR2 as ANQGSEA. The CDR3 consists of 13 residues. The CDR3 sequence: CSVEDRGEYEQYF.

The chain is built from TRBV14 and TRBJ1-1; TCRdb's D call of TRBD1 is untestable without DNA. This CDR3 spans 13 amino acids. CDR1 SGHDN and CDR2 FVKESK come from the germline V gene. The CDR3 spells CASSPQGWTEAFF.

The rearrangement joins TRBV6-2 or TRBV6-3 to TRBJ2-5. The V gene's germline CDR1 is MNHEY and CDR2 SVGEGT. The CDR3 extends over 14 amino acids. This CDR3 reads CASSTGLWYETQYF.

V is TRBV27 and J is TRBJ2-1; TCRdb selects TRBD2, and the lack of DNA leaves this call unchecked. This CDR3 contains 14 residues. Germline assignment: CDR1 MNHEY and CDR2 SMNVEV (reference sequence). This CDR3 is CASSLAGTYNEQFF.

V usage is TRBV5-1 and J usage is TRBJ2-3; TCRdb's assignment of TRBD1 cannot be checked, as there is no DNA. CDR1 and CDR2 from the germline V gene are SGHRS and YFSETQ. The CDR3 covers 12 residues. Here the CDR3 reads CASSPGADTQYF.

Here the CDR3 reads CASSTHLGDTQYF. This rearrangement joins TRBV7-9 to TRBJ2-3. The germline V gene has CDR1 SEHNR and CDR2 FQNEAQ (reference sequence). The CDR3 totals 13 residues.

The chain uses TRBV29-1 and TRBJ2-1; TCRdb gives TRBD1 as the D gene, but with no DNA this cannot be confirmed. This CDR3 is 11 amino acids long. Per germline, CDR1 SQVTM and CDR2 ANQGSEA. The CDR3 sequence: CSVRWGNEQFF.

V and J are TRBV14 and TRBJ2-1; the TCRdb D gene call, TRBD1, has no DNA to confirm it. The germline V gene has CDR1 SGHDN and CDR2 FVKESK. The CDR3 contains 13 residues. CDR3 in amino acids: CASNRGGYNEQFF. The entire variable domain, with the rest obtained from reference TRBV14 and TRBJ2-1, is as follows: EAGVTQFPSHSVIEKGQTVTLRCDPISGHDNLYWYRRVMGKEIKFLLHFVKESKQDESGMPNNRFLAERTGGTYSTLKVQPAELEDSGVYFCASNRGGYNEQFFGPGTRLTVL.

The chain couples TRBV29-1 to TRBJ2-7; checking the TCRdb D call of TRBD1 is not possible without DNA. CDR1 is SQVTM and CDR2 is ANQGSEA in the germline V gene. This CDR3 is 14 amino acids long. CDR3 region: CSVEDTAGQYEQYF.

The chain carries TRBV28 and TRBJ2-2; TCRdb lists TRBD1, though no DNA is available to test this call. Germline V gene sequence: CDR1 MDHEN, CDR2 SYDVKM. This CDR3 contains 16 residues. Here the CDR3 reads CASSTTGTENTGELFF.

The chain joins TRBV11-3 to TRBJ2-2; the D call of TRBD2 rests on TCRdb alone, since no DNA is present to check it. This CDR3 spans 20 amino acids. CDR1 and CDR2 from the germline V gene are SGHNT and YENEEA. The CDR3 here is CASSPRTSGRAPEGTGELFF.

This chain joins TRBV5-1 and TRBJ1-2; TCRdb picks TRBD1, but there is no DNA to check that call. Germline assignment: CDR1 SGHRS and CDR2 YFSETQ. The CDR3 spans 15 residues. CDR3: CASSYTGTASYGYTF.

This chain joins TRBV5-5 and TRBJ1-6; the D call of TRBD1 rests on TCRdb alone, since no DNA is present to check it. The CDR3 runs 17 residues. The germline gives CDR1 SGHKS, CDR2 YYEKEE (reference sequence). CDR3 protein: CASSPGQKSSYNSPLHF.

The CDR3 sequence is CSAEPIAALPLIDNEQFF. The chain uses TRBV20-1 and TRBJ2-1; no DNA is available, so the TRBD2 call from TCRdb remains unchecked. Germline loops: CDR1 DFQATT, CDR2 SNEGSKA (reference sequence). This CDR3 comprises 18 residues.

Judged by frequency, this clonotype is medium-sized. The chain combines TRBV29-1 with TRBJ2-1; the TCRdb call, TRBD2, lacks DNA for checking. CDR1 and CDR2 from the germline V gene are SQVTM and ANQGSEA. The length of the CDR3 is 13 residues. The CDR3 reads CSIGGPIYNEQFF.